This T cell receptor beta chain is from a study of blood T cell repertoires in COVID-19. After removal of 0 bases from V and 2 bases from J, the junction contained 8 bases not matched to a gene. Germline assignment: CDR1 SGHNT and CDR2 YYREEE (reference sequence). This CDR3 has 17 amino acids. Original processing notes: Scientists estimated how many nucleated cells there were by amplifying reference gene primers. Measured with immunoSEQ multiplex PCR; TCRdb has only the in-frame clones, and not every one. V and J calls and clone size follow that table, whereas D and trimming were derived from the DNA. The top ten clones hold over 2% of a sample with hundreds of thousands of clones, around 89% of them seen once.

The chain employs TRBV5-4 and TRBJ2-3; 8 bases line up with TRBD2. Sequenced sample: PBMCs or T cells enriched from blood (not recorded which). This receptor was obtained from a woman aged 18 to 35 who had recovered from COVID-19. The CDR3 sequence is CASSLVGAGAPTDTQYF. The CDR3 DNA sequence: TGTGCCAGCAGCTTGGTAGGAGCGGGGGCGCCCACAGATACGCAGTATTTT.